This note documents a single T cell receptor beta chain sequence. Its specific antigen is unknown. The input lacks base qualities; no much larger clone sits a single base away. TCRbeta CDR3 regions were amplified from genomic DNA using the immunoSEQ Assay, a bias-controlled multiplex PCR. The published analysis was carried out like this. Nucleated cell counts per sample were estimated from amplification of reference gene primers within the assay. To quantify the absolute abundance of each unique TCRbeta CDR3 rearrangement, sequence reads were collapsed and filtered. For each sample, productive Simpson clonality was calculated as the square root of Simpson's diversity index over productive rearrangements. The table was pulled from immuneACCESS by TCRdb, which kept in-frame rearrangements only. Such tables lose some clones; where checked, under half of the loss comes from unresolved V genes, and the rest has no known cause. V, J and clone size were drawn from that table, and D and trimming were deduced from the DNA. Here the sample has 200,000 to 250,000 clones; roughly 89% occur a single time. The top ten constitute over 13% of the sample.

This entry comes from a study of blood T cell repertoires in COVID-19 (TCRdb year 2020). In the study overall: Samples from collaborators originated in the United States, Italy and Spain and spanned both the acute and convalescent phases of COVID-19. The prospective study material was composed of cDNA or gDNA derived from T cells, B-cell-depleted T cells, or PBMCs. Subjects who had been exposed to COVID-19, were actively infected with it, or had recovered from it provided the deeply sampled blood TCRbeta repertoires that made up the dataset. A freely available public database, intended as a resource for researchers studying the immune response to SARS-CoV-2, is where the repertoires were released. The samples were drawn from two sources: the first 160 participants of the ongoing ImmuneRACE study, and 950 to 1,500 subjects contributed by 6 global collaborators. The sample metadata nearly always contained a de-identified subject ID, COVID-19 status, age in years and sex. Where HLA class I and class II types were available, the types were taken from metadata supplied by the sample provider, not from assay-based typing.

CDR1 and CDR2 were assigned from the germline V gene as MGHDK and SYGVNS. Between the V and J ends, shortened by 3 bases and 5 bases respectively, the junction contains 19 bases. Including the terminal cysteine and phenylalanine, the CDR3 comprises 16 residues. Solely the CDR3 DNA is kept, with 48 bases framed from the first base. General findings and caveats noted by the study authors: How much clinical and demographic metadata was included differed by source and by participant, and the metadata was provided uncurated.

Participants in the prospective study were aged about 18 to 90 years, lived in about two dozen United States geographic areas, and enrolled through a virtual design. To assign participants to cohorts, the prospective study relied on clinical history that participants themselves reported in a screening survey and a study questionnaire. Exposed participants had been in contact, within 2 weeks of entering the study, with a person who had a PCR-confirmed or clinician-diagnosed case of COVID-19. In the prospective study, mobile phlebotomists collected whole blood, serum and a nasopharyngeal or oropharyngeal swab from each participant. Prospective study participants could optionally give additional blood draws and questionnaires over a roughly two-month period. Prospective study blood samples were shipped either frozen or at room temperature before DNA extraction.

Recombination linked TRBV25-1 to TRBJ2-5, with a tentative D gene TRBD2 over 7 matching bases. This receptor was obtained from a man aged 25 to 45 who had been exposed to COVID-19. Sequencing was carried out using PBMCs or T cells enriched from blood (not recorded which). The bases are TGTGCCAGCAGTGATCCCGGGGGCGGGGGTCTCGAGACCCAGTACTTC. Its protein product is CASSDPGGGGLETQYF.